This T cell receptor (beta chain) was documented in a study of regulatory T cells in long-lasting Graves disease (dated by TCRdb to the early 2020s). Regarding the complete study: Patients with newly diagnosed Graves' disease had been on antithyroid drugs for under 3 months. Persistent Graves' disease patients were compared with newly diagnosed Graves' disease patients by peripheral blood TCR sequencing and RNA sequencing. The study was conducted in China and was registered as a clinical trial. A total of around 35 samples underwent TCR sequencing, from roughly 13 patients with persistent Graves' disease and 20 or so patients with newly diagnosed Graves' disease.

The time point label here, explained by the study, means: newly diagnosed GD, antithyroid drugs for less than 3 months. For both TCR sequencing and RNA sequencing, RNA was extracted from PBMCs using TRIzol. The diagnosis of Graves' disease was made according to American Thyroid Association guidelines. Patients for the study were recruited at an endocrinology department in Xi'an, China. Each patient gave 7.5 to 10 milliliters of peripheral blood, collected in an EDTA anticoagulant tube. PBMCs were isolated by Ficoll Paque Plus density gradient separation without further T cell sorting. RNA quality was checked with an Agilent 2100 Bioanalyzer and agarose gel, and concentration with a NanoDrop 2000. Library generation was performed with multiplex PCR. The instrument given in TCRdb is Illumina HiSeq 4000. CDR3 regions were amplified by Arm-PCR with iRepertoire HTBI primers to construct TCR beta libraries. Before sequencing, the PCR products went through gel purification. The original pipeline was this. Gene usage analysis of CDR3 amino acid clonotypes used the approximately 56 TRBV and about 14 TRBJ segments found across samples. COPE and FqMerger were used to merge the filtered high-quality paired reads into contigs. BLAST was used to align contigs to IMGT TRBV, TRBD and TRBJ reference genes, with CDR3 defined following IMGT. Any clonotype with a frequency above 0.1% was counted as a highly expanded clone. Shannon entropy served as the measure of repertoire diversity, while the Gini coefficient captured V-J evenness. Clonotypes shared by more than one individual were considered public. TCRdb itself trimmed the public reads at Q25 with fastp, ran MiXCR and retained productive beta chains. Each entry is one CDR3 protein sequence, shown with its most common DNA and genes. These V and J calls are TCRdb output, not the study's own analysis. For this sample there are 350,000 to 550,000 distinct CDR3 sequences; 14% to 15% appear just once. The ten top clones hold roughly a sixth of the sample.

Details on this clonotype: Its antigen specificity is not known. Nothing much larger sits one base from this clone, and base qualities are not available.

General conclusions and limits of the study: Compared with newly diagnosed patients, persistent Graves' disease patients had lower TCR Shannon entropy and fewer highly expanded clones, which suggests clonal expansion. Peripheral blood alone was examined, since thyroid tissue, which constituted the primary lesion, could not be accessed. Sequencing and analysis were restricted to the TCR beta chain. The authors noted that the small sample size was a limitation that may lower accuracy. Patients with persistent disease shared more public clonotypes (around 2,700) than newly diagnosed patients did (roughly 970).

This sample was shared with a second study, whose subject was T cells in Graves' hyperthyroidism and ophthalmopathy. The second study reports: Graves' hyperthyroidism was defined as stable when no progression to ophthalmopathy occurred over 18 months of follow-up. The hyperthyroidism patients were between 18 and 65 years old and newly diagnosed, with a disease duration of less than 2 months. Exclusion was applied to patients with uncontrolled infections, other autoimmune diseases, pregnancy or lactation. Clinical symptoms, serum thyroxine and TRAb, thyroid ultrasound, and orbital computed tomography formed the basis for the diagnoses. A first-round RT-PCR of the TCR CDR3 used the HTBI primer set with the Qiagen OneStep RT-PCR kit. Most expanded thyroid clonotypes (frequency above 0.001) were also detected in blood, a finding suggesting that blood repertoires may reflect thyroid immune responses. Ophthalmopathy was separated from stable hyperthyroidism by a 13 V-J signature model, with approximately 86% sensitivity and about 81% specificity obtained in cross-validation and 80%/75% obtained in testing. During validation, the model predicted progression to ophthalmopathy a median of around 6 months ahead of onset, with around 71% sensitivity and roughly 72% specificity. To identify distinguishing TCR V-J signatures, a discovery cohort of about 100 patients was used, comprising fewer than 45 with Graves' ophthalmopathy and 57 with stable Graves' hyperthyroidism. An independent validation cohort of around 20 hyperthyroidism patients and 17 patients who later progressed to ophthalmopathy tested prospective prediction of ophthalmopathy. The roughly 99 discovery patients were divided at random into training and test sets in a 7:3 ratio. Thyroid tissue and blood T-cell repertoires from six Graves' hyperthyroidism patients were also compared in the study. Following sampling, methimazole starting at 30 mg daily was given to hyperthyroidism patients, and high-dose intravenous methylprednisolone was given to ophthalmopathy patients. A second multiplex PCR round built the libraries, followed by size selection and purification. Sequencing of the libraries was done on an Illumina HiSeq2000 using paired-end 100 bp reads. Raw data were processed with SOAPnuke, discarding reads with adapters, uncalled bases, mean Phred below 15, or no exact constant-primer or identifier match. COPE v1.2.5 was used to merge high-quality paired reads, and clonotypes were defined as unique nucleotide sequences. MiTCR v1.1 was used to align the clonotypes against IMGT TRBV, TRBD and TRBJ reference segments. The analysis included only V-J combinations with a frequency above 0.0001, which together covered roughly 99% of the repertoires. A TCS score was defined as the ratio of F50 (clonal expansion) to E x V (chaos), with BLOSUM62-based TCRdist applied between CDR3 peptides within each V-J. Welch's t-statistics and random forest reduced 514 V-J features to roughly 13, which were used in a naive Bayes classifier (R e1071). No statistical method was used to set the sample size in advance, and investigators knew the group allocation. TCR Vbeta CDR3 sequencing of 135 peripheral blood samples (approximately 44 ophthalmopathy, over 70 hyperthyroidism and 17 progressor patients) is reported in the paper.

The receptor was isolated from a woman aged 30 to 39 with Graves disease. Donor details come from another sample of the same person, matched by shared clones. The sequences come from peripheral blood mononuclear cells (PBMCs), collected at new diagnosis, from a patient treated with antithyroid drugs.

The CDR3 is CASSWLETQYF. In nucleotide form, the sequence is TGTGCCAGTAGTTGGCTAGAGACCCAGTACTTC. This receptor chain uses TRBV19 and TRBJ2-5, with no reliable assignment of the D segment. The CDR3 numbers 11 residues from cysteine through phenylalanine. Only CDR3 DNA remains: 33 bases, in frame from the first base. The germline V gene (reference sequence) provides CDR1 LNHDA and CDR2 SQIVND. V is reduced by 5 bases and J by 4 bases, leaving a spacing of 5 bases between them.